The 21 T cell receptor beta chains below all came from one sample that was sequenced in a study of tumor-infiltrating lymphocytes in primary liver carcinoma. It was unsorted whole blood that yielded blood RNA, and germline DNA was also extracted. Synthesis of TCR beta cDNA was carried out from 500 ng total RNA with a constant-region primer. Slightly modified ARM-PCR served as the procedure for the TCR beta libraries. These libraries came from three rounds of nested multiplex PCR. Each of the first two PCR rounds ran approximately 10 cycles with TRBV1-TRBV30 forward and C-beta reverse primers. TCRdb itself ran the multiplex PCR reads through MiXCR, one entry per CDR3 protein. The table shows 300,000 to 350,000 distinct CDR3 sequences, with approximately 64% occurring only once. Sequenced: peripheral blood. The receptors stem from a man aged 35 to 55 with primary liver carcinoma and hepatitis B virus infection.

This chain links TRBV5-4 with TRBJ2-7; D is unclear. The CDR3 contains 15 residues. Germline CDR1 is SGHNT and CDR2 is YYREEE (reference sequence). The V gene lost 0 bases and the J gene lost 5 bases, with 15 bases spanning the gap. The CDR3 DNA sequence: TGTGCCAGCAGCTTGGACAACCCTTCCTACAACGAGCAGTACTTC. Translating it yields CASSLDNPSYNEQYF.

Comments on this clonotype: A much bigger clone sits one base away, suggesting this may be a read error. The chain is built from TRBV6-2 or TRBV6-3 and TRBJ2-5, with a possible D match to TRBD2 (5 bases). Germline assignment: CDR1 MNHEY and CDR2 SVGEGT. This CDR3 is 14 amino acids long. CDR3 loop: CASSYSSPWETQCF. CDR3 bases: TGTGCCAGCAGTTACTCGAGCCCTTGGGAGACCCAGTGCTTC.

The chain has TRBV6-1 and TRBJ2-7; 9 nucleotides line up with TRBD1. Trimming at V came to 3 bases and at J to 5 bases, leaving 8 bases not matched to a gene. The CDR3 runs 15 residues. Germline assignment: CDR1 MNHNS and CDR2 SASEGT. As DNA, the CDR3 is TGTGCCAGCAGTGAGACGGGACAGGGATTCCACGAGCAGTACTTC. This encodes CASSETGQGFHEQYF.

The table lists this clonotype with a few counts. The V call is TRBV28, the J call TRBJ2-2, with TRBD1 matching 9 bases. Germline CDR1 MDHEN, CDR2 SYDVKM. The CDR3 has 17 amino acids. Trimming took 6 bases from V and 7 from J; bases not matched to a gene: 15. CDR3 sequence: CASRSKPGQGRFGELFF. As DNA, the CDR3 is TGTGCCAGCAGATCGAAACCGGGACAGGGCCGTTTCGGGGAGCTGTTTTTT.

Many counts were recorded for this clonotype. The chain combines TRBV12-3 or TRBV12-4 with TRBJ2-1; 14 bases align to TRBD2. This CDR3 has 16 amino acids. J lost 7 bases, V lost 7 bases, and 9 bases had no gene match. This CDR3 reads CASTRPGLAGANEQFF. The CDR3, as DNA: TGTGCCAGCACCCGTCCGGGACTAGCGGGAGCAAATGAGCAGTTCTTC.

In regard to this clonotype: One base away lies a much larger clone, so this may be a sequencing read error. V and J are TRBV6-6 and TRBJ1-5; D unclear. The CDR3 is made up of 15 amino acids. V dropped 6 bases and J dropped 3 bases, with 15 bases sitting between them. CDR1 is MNHNY, CDR2 SVGAGI, per germline (reference sequence). The CDR3 sequence: CASSPIKGFNQPQHF. The CDR3 bases are TGTGCCAGCAGCCCTATCAAGGGTTTCAATCAGCCCCAGCATTTT.

There are many counts of this clonotype. The chain carries TRBV5-6 and TRBJ2-5, with 12 bases that match TRBD2. Germline lookup yields CDR1 SGHDT and CDR2 YYEEEE. The J segment lost 5 bases and the V segment lost 0 bases, leaving 2 bases of the junction unmatched. The CDR3 consists of 15 residues. CDR3 loop: CASSLGLAGAETQYF. DNA of the CDR3: TGTGCCAGCAGCTTGGGACTAGCGGGAGCGGAGACCCAGTACTTC.

This clonotype was found many times. This rearrangement joins TRBV6-6 to TRBJ1-6, with D hard to call. Germline assignment: CDR1 MNHNY and CDR2 SVGAGI (reference sequence). This CDR3 has 13 amino acids. V was pared by 7 bases and J by 9 bases, with 13 bases between. This chain's CDR3 is CASTNSQPSPLHF. The DNA of the CDR3 is TGTGCCAGCACTAATTCCCAGCCTTCACCCCTCCACTTT.

The CDR3 nucleotides read TGTGCCAGCAGCCTCCACCTTAGCGGGGGCTACGAGCAGTACTTC. This codes for CASSLHLSGGYEQYF. This chain links TRBV6-5 with TRBJ2-7; 9 bases agree with TRBD2. Germline-derived CDR1 and CDR2 are MNHEY and SVGAGI. This CDR3 is 15 amino acids long. V lost 6 bases, J lost 3 bases, and 9 bases stayed unmatched.

Remarks on this clonotype: The CDR3 does not close with the conserved phenylalanine or tryptophan, likely indicating a read error. The limits of the CDR3 on the DNA are not certain, so only TCRdb's listed CDR3 is given. The chain combines TRBV11-2 with TRBJ2-1; TRBD2, the table's D call, lacks a check against the DNA. Germline CDR1 is SGHAT and CDR2 is FQNNGV. 13 amino acids form the CDR3, both terminal residues included. The CDR3 loop is CASSLGLANEQSL.

This clonotype has only a few counts. This chain links TRBV6-2 or TRBV6-3 with TRBJ2-2, with TRBD1 matching 7 bases. The V segment lost 2 bases and the J segment 6 bases; nucleotides outside the gene matches: 6. In germline, CDR1 is MNHEY, CDR2 SVGEGT. The CDR3 consists of 15 residues. The CDR3 DNA is TGTGCCAGCAGTTACGACAGGGTGGGAGCCGGGGAGCTGTTTTTT. This codes for CASSYDRVGAGELFF.

There are many counts of this clonotype. The chain links TRBV11-2 to TRBJ2-1, with D perhaps TRBD1 (5 bases). Germline CDR1 reads SGHAT; CDR2 reads FQNNGV. The V and J ends lost 1 base and 3 bases respectively, with 13 bases between them. The CDR3 length is 16 residues. CDR3 protein: CASSLVGTGNYNEQFF. In nucleotides, the CDR3 is TGTGCCAGCAGCTTAGTAGGCACAGGAAACTACAATGAGCAGTTCTTC.

The chain is built from TRBV5-1 and TRBJ2-1; 11 nucleotides line up with TRBD2. The CDR3 sequence is 15 residues long. CDR1 is SGHRS and CDR2 is YFSETQ in the germline V gene. Unmatched junction bases numbered 4, after V lost 3 bases and J lost 5 bases. CDR3 bases: TGCGCCAGCAGCTCAGGACTAGCGGGCGACAATGAGCAGTTCTTC. Its translation: CASSSGLAGDNEQFF.

The chain joins TRBV7-9 to TRBJ2-7; 8 bases match TRBD2. The CDR3 totals 16 residues. After removal of 4 bases from V and 4 bases from J, the junction contained 12 bases not matched to a gene. Per germline, CDR1 SEHNR and CDR2 FQNEAQ (reference sequence). The CDR3 reads CASSSPWQREWYEQYF. For the CDR3, the DNA is TGTGCCAGCAGCTCTCCCTGGCAGCGGGAGTGGTACGAGCAGTACTTC.

CDR3 sequence (DNA): TGTGCCAGTAGTATCTTATCCGGACTCCGGCCCACTGAAGCTTTCTTT. Translated, it gives CASSILSGLRPTEAFF. This chain joins TRBV19 and TRBJ1-1; D ambiguous. This CDR3 comprises 16 residues. Germline CDR1 and CDR2: LNHDA and SQIVND (reference sequence). Between the trimmed V and J ends, which lost 3 bases and 4 bases, there was a span of 18 bases.

In regard to this clonotype: Lacking the conserved final phenylalanine or tryptophan, this CDR3 likely reflects a read error. The chain is built from TRBV11-2 and TRBJ2-5; D unresolved. The CDR3 is 14 residues long. The germline V gene encodes CDR1 SGHAT and CDR2 FQNNGV. The CDR3 loop reads CTSKVNGIQETQYL. DNA of the CDR3: TGTACCAGCAAAGTTAACGGAATTCAAGAGACCCAGTACCTC.

The gene calls are TRBV11-2 and TRBJ2-3; 10 bases are a match to TRBD1. TRBJ1-5 explains the end of the DNA better; the J call may be wrong. The CDR3 spans 20 residues. Germline values: CDR1 SGHAT, CDR2 FQNNGV. The CDR3 here is CASQNRPGQGIPNFTDTQHF. CDR3 DNA: TGTGCCAGCCAGAACAGACCGGGACAGGGGATACCGAATTTCACAGATACGCAGCATTTT.

Comments on this clonotype: At one end the junction does not follow the germline gene, possibly because of a read error. The chain couples TRBV11-2 to TRBJ2-7; perhaps TRBD1 as D (6 bases). This CDR3 comprises 14 residues. Looked up from germline, CDR1 is SGHAT and CDR2 is FQNNGV. The CDR3 loop reads CASRFLLQGNEQYF. CDR3 coding DNA: TGTGCTAGCAGATTTCTATTACAGGGTAACGAGCAGTACTTC.

On this clonotype: One base away lies a much larger clone, so this may be a sequencing read error. V usage is TRBV6-2 or TRBV6-3 and J usage is TRBJ1-2; tentatively, D is TRBD1 (5 bases). CDR1 is MNHEY, CDR2 SVGEGT, per germline. The CDR3 runs 13 residues. The CDR3 loop reads CASSYSSGSGCTF. In DNA form, the CDR3 reads TGTGCCAGCAGTTACTCGTCAGGGAGTGGCTGCACCTTC.

The chain uses TRBV12-3 or TRBV12-4 and TRBJ2-6; 10 positions match TRBD2. V was clipped by 8 bases and J by 8 bases; unmatched bases: 15. There are 17 residues in the CDR3. This CDR3 is CASGGASGSLGTNVLTF. The CDR3 DNA reads as TGTGCCAGCGGAGGGGCTAGCGGGAGTCTGGGGACCAACGTCCTGACTTTC.

This clonotype has a count of ten or more. V usage is TRBV4-1 and J usage is TRBJ1-2; D is undetermined. Germline V gene lookup returns CDR1 MGHRA and CDR2 YSYEKL. V lost 0 bases and J 4 bases, leaving 18 bases between the germline ends. The CDR3 sequence is 17 residues long. The CDR3 DNA is TGCGCCAGCAGCCAAGAGGGTCAGGCGACGCTAAGCTATGGCTACACCTTC. This translates into CASSQEGQATLSYGYTF.